This entry describes one T cell receptor (beta chain). What it recognizes is unknown. The data are from a study of cytomegalovirus exposure and HLA in healthy donors. Primers for the PCR totalled 60 Vbeta and 13 Jbeta. This table comes from immunoSEQ multiplex PCR, and its TCRdb copy is limited to in-frame clones, with some not included. Of under 300,000 clones in the sample, about nine tenths were seen once. This CDR3 spans 14 amino acids. CDR1 is MNHNY, CDR2 SVGAGI, per germline (reference sequence). V lost 5 bases to trimming and J lost 2 bases; unmatched junction nucleotides: 3. Study-level findings and limits: Later work showed greater clonal expansion in HLA-associated TCR beta chains than in equally common others. The study put around 180 TCR beta chains on its list as cytomegalovirus-associated. TCR beta sequences numbering 15,000 to 20,000 were associated with HLA alleles at 0.05 false discovery rate in a later analysis.

The specimen sequenced was PBMCs. V is TRBV6-6 and J is TRBJ1-5, with 7 bases lining up with TRBD1. The TCR sequence derives from a middle-aged man in good health and CMV-seropositive. The CDR3 DNA follows: TGTGCCAGCAGTCGTGGACAGGGCAATCAGCCCCAGCATTTT. Protein: CASSRGQGNQPQHF.